Presented here are 20 T cell receptor beta chains from one specimen sequenced in a study of blood T cell repertoires in COVID-19 (TCRdb year 2020). Libraries came from the immunoSEQ multiplex PCR assay. TCRdb stores this immuneACCESS table with in-frame sequences only. Part of the clones is absent; in the studies checked, under half of the shortfall reflects unresolved V genes, and no reason is known for the rest. This sample is represented by roughly 110,000 clones; approximately 81% of them were singletons. The ten largest clones capture roughly 4.6% of the sample. The sequenced material came from peripheral blood. These receptors all come from a human donor in a cohort sampled during active COVID-19.

V and J are TRBV5-8 and TRBJ1-5; TRBD1 matches 7 bases. J gave up 2 bases and V 4 bases, and 6 bases lay outside the gene matches. The CDR3 is made up of 15 amino acids. Per the germline V gene, CDR1 is SGHTS and CDR2 is YDEGEE. CDR3 nucleotides: TGTGCCAGCAGCCATAACAGGGGCGGCAATCAGCCCCAGCATTTT. It specifies CASSHNRGGNQPQHF.

The chain carries TRBV9 and TRBJ2-3, with a weak D call TRBD1 (6 bases). The V and J ends lost 0 bases and 4 bases respectively, with 12 bases between them. The CDR3 consists of 15 residues. The germline V gene encodes CDR1 SGDLS and CDR2 YYNGEE. The DNA of the CDR3 is TGTGCCAGCAGCGTAGCAAGGGGGAAATCAGATACGCAGTATTTT. Encoded protein: CASSVARGKSDTQYF. Drawing the rest from reference TRBV9 and TRBJ2-3, the complete variable domain is DSGVTQTPKHLITATGQRVTLRCSPRSGDLSVYWYQQSLDQGLQFLIQYYNGEERAKGNILERFSAQQFPDLHSELNLSSLELGDSALYFCASSVARGKSDTQYFGPGTRLTVL.

This rearrangement joins TRBV25-1 to TRBJ2-1; 11 nucleotides agree with TRBD2. CDR3 size: 16 residues. Germline-derived CDR1 and CDR2 are MGHDK and SYGVNS. V was clipped by 4 bases and J by 3 bases; unmatched bases: 5. The CDR3 sequence: CASSVLAGDHYNEQFF. CDR3 coding DNA: TGTGCCAGCAGTGTACTAGCGGGAGACCACTACAATGAGCAGTTCTTC.

This rearrangement joins TRBV5-1 to TRBJ1-5; no reliable D call. The CDR3 is 15 residues long. CDR1 and CDR2 (germline): SGHRS, YFSETQ. Trimming pared 0 bases from V and 4 bases from J, leaving 11 bases between. DNA of the CDR3: TGCGCCAGCAGCTTGGGGGCCGGGAATAATCAGCCCCAGCATTTT. It yields the protein CASSLGAGNNQPQHF.

The V and J genes are TRBV20-1 and TRBJ2-7; D remains ambiguous. The CDR3 has 11 amino acids. Trimming left V 1 base short and J 6 bases short, with 7 bases between. CDR1 and CDR2 from the germline V gene are DFQATT and SNEGSKA (reference sequence). In nucleotides, the CDR3 is TGCAGTGCTAGAGGGCAGGTCGAGCAGTACTTC. It is translated as CSARGQVEQYF.

This chain joins TRBV10-3 and TRBJ2-5, with D unresolved. Germline CDR1 is ENHRY and CDR2 is SYGVKD. This CDR3 is built from 13 residues. The ends were cut back, 6 bases at V and 5 bases at J, with 13 bases in the middle. CDR3 sequence: CAISTSAQETQYF. The CDR3 DNA is TGTGCCATCAGCACCTCGGCACAGGAGACCCAGTACTTC.

The J gene is TRBJ1-1, the V gene TRBV27; D may be TRBD1 (5 bases). Looked up from germline, CDR1 is MNHEY and CDR2 is SMNVEV (reference sequence). CDR3 length: 14 residues. V dropped 7 bases and J dropped 0 bases, with 12 bases sitting between them. In DNA, the CDR3 is TGTGCCAGCACAGGAGGGGCCTTGAACACTGAAGCTTTCTTT. This encodes CASTGGALNTEAFF.

This clone was seen more than once but under ten times. A read error may produce the germline difference seen at one junction end. The chain uses TRBV6-5 and TRBJ1-1, with 9 bases identical to TRBD1. The CDR3 contains 11 residues. Germline lookup yields CDR1 MNHEY and CDR2 SVGAGI. The CDR3 coding sequence is TGTGCCAGCAGATCCCGGGACAGGGTTATCTTT. Its translation is CASRSRDRVIF.

This clone appeared once. The rearrangement joins TRBV7-9 to TRBJ1-2, with TRBD1 identical over 7 bases. Germline lookup yields CDR1 SEHNR and CDR2 FQNEAQ (reference sequence). The ends lost 6 bases at V and 7 bases at J; junction bases unmatched: 5. This CDR3 is 12 amino acids long. The CDR3 coding sequence is TGTGCCAGCAGACCACAGGGGTTTGGCTACACCTTC. Its protein is CASRPQGFGYTF. Full variable domain (rest looked up from reference TRBV7-9 and TRBJ1-2): DTGVSQNPRHKITKRGQNVTFRCDPISEHNRLYWYRQTLGQGPEFLTYFQNEAQLEKSRLLSDRFSAERPKGSFSTLEIQRTEQGDSAMYLCASRPQGFGYTFGSGTRLTVV.

This clone was recorded once. The rearrangement uses TRBV29-1 and TRBJ1-1, with D unresolved. CDR3 length: 13 residues. Germline V CDR1 and CDR2: SQVTM, ANQGSEA. V lost 7 bases and J 1 base, leaving 13 bases between the germline ends. The CDR3 is CSGGRLGNTEAFF. The CDR3 region has the DNA TGCAGCGGAGGGCGTTTGGGGAACACTGAAGCTTTCTTT.

The CDR3 coding sequence is TGTGCCAGCAGCCCGGGACCGCGGGAAAATTCACCCCTCCACTTT. Its protein product is CASSPGPRENSPLHF. The chain uses TRBV6-5 and TRBJ1-6, with D perhaps TRBD1 (5 bases). Germline assignment: CDR1 MNHEY and CDR2 SVGAGI. The CDR3 is 15 residues long. The V end was cut by 6 bases, the J end by 7 bases, with 16 bases between.

This clone was picked up one time. This chain joins TRBV18 and TRBJ2-2; D is possibly TRBD1 (6 bases). Germline-derived CDR1 and CDR2 are KGHSH and LQKENI. The ends were cut back, 3 bases at V and 5 bases at J, with 10 bases in the middle. The CDR3 has 14 amino acids. In DNA, the CDR3 is TGTGCCAGCTCACCGAGCAGGGGTACCGGGGAGCTGTTTTTT. Protein: CASSPSRGTGELFF.

The rearrangement uses TRBV19 and TRBJ2-7; 10 bases map to TRBD2. The CDR3 runs to 14 residues. From germline, CDR1 is LNHDA and CDR2 SQIVND (reference sequence). V trimming: 7 bases; J trimming: 2 bases; junction bases outside the gene matches: 5. The CDR3 DNA reads TGTGCCAGTACCGCTAGCGGGGGAACCTACGAGCAGTACTTC. It is translated as CASTASGGTYEQYF.

The chain combines TRBV7-3 with TRBJ2-1, with 10 bases matching TRBD2. CDR1 is SGHTA and CDR2 is FQGTGA in the germline V gene. Trimming took 2 bases from V and 4 from J; bases not matched to a gene: 5. This CDR3 is 16 amino acids long. CDR3: CASSLVGLAAYNEQFF. The CDR3 nucleotides read TGTGCCAGCAGCTTAGTTGGACTAGCGGCTTACAATGAGCAGTTCTTC.

V is TRBV7-2 and J is TRBJ1-2; 7 bases align to TRBD1. The junction had 4 bases not matched to a gene; V was cut back by 5 bases and J by 4 bases. Germline V gives CDR1 SGHTA, CDR2 FQGNSA. The CDR3 length is 13 residues. The CDR3 DNA follows: TGTGCCAGCAGCCCCGACAGGGTCTATGGCTACACCTTC. As protein: CASSPDRVYGYTF.

This chain joins TRBV25-1 and TRBJ2-5, with D uncertain. The CDR3 totals 14 residues. Germline V lookup: CDR1 MGHDK, CDR2 SYGVNS. The V end lost 2 bases, the J end lost 5 bases, and 12 bases lay between the germline ends. CDR3 nucleotide sequence: TGTGCCAGCAGTGAAGCGGCGTACCCCGAGACCCAGTACTTC. Its protein is CASSEAAYPETQYF.

In DNA form, the CDR3 reads TGTGCCACCAGTGACCCGACAGGGGTTGGTTTGACAGATACGCAGTATTTT. This translates into CATSDPTGVGLTDTQYF. The chain links TRBV24-1 to TRBJ2-3, with 8 bases that match TRBD1. There are 17 residues in the CDR3. Germline trimming cut 4 bases from V and 3 bases from J; bases unmatched to any gene: 11. Looked up from germline, CDR1 is KGHDR and CDR2 is SFDVKD.

This clone turned up a few times. The rearrangement uses TRBV4-3 and TRBJ2-2; D possibly corresponds to TRBD2 (6 bases). Per the germline V gene, CDR1 is LGHNA and CDR2 is YSLEER. This CDR3 has 14 amino acids. V was cut by 4 bases and J by 7 bases, with 13 bases left in between. The CDR3 here is CASSPRLGNGELFF. The CDR3 nucleotides read TGCGCCAGCAGCCCAAGACTAGGGAACGGGGAGCTGTTTTTT.

The V and J genes are TRBV2 and TRBJ2-3; unclear D gene. V lost 7 bases and J lost 5, with 16 bases in between. This CDR3 region has 14 residues. Germline values: CDR1 SNHLY, CDR2 FYNNEI. CDR3 nucleotides: TGTGCCAGCACCCTGCTCGCAAGCCTAGATACGCAGTATTTT. It yields the protein CASTLLASLDTQYF.

The chain recombines TRBV4-1 with TRBJ2-4; TRBD1 aligns across 11 bases. The J segment lost 3 bases and the V segment lost 1 base, leaving 5 bases of the junction unmatched. Germline V gene lookup returns CDR1 MGHRA and CDR2 YSYEKL. The CDR3 loop spans 17 amino acids. CDR3 sequence reads: CASSQVGGQGDKNIQYF. As DNA, the CDR3 is TGCGCCAGCAGCCAAGTCGGGGGACAGGGGGACAAAAACATTCAGTACTTC.